This T cell receptor (beta chain) is from a study of shared clonotypes between healthy human individuals. Study-wide results and limits: Depth was large, yet rarefaction showed that sorted-subset sequencing was incomplete. With several donors compared, approximately 5.5% of naive CD4 clonotypes were shared.

Concerning this clone itself: Its antigen is still unknown.

Over several immunoSEQ plates, each subset's genomic DNA was distributed in even portions. It was 200 ng DNA, some 30,000 T cell genomes, that sorted-subset replicate PCRs used. TCRdb keeps only in-frame clones here, not all; method: immunoSEQ multiplex PCR. Of 2 million to 2.5 million clones listed, under 95% are singletons. V trimming: 0 bases; J trimming: 8 bases; junction bases outside the gene matches: 10. The germline CDR1 and CDR2 sequences are SGHTS and YDEGEE. CDR3 length: 16 amino acids. J is TRBJ2-4 and V is TRBV5-8, with TRBD1 matching 8 bases. This clonotype was obtained from a man younger than 30 in good health. Some clones in this sample may be carry-over from other donors' samples. Sample: naive CD4+ T cells from PBMCs. The subset here: CD45RA+ positively selected. As DNA, the CDR3 is TGTGCCAGCAGCTTGGCAGGACAGGGTGAAATAGACATTCAGTACTTC. It yields the protein CASSLAGQGEIDIQYF.